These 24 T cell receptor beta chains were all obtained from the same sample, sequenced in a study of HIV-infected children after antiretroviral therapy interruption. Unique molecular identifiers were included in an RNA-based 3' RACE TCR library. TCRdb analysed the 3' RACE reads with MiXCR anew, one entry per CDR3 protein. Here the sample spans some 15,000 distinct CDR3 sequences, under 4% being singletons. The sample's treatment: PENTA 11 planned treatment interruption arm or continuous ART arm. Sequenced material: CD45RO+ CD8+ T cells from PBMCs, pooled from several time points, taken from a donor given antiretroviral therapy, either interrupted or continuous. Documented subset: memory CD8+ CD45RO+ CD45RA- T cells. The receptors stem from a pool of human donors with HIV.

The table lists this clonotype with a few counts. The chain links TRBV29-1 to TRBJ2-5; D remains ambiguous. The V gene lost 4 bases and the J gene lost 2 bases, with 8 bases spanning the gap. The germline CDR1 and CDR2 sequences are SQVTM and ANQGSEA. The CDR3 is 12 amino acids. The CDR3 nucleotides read TGCAGCGTTGGGACGGAACAAGAGACCCAGTACTTC. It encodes CSVGTEQETQYF. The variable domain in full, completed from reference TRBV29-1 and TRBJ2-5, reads SAVISQKPSRDICQRGTSLTIQCQVDSQVTMMFWYRQQPGQSLTLIATANQGSEATYESGFVIDKFPISRPNLTFSTLTVSNMSPEDSSIYLCSVGTEQETQYFGPGTRLLVL.

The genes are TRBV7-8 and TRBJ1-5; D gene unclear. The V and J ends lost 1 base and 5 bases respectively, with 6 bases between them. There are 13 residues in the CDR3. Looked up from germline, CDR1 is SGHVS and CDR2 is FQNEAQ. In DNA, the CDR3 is TGTGCCAGCAGCTTAGAAGGAGATCAGCCCCAGCATTTT. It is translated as CASSLEGDQPQHF.

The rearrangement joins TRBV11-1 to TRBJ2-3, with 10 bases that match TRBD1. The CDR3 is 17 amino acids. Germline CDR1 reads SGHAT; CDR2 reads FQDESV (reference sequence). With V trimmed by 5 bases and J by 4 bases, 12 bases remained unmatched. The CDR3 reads CASSPRTGGMSADTQYF. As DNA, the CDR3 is TGTGCCAGCAGCCCTCGGACAGGGGGTATGAGTGCAGATACGCAGTATTTT.

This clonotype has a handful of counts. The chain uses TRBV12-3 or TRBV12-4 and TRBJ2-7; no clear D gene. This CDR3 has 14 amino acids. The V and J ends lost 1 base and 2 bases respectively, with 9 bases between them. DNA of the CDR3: TGTGCCAGCAGTTTAGGGCTGGGTCCCTACGAGCAGTACTTC. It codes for CASSLGLGPYEQYF.

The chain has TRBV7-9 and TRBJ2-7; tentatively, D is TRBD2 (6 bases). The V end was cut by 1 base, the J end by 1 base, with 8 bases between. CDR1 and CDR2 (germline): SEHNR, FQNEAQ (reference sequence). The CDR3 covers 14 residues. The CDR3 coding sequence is TGTGCCAGCAGCTTAGGGCTAGCGTCCTACGAGCAGTACTTC. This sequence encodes CASSLGLASYEQYF.

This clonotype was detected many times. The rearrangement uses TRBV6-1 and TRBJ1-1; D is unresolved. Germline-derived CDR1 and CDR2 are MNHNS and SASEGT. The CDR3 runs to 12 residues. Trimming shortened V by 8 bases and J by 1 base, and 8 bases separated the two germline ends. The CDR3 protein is CASGRGNTEAFF. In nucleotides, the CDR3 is TGTGCCAGCGGACGGGGGAACACTGAAGCTTTCTTT.

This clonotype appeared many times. The CDR3 reads CAWSAKKLTGLNTEAFF. The CDR3 region has the DNA TGTGCCTGGAGTGCGAAAAAACTGACTGGCCTGAACACTGAAGCTTTCTTT. The gene calls are TRBV30 and TRBJ1-1; D is unclear. Germline CDR1 and CDR2: GTSNPN and SVGIG (reference sequence). V was cut by 1 base and J by 0 bases, with 18 bases left in between. The CDR3 has 17 residues.

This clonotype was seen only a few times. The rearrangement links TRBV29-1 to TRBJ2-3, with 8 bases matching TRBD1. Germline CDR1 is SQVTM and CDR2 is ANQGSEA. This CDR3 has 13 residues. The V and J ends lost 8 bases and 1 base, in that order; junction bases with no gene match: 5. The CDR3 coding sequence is TGCAGCATACCGGGACAGGGCACAGATACGCAGTATTTT. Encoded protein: CSIPGQGTDTQYF.

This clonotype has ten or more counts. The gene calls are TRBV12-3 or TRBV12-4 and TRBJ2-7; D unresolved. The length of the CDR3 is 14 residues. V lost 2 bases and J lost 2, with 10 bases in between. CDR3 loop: CASSLSGSPYEQYF. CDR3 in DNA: TGTGCCAGCAGTTTAAGTGGGTCCCCCTACGAGCAGTACTTC.

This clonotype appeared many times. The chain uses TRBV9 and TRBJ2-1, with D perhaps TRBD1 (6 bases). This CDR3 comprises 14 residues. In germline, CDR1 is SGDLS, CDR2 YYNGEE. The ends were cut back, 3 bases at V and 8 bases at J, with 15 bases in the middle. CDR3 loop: CASSAGPQGHEQFF. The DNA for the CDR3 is TGTGCCAGCAGCGCGGGGCCCCAGGGGCATGAGCAGTTCTTC.

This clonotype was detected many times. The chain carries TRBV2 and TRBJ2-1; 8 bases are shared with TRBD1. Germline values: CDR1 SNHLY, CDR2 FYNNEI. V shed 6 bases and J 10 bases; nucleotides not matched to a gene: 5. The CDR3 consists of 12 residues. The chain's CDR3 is CASSAPGGEQFF. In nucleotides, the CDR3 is TGTGCCAGCAGCGCCCCAGGGGGCGAGCAGTTCTTC.

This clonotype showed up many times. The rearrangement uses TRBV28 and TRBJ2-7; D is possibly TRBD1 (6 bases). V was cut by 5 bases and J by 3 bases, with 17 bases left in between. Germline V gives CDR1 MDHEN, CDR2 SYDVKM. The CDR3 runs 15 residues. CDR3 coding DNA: TGTGCCAGCAGTCCCGGACAGAATTGGGACTACGAGCAGTACTTC. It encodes CASSPGQNWDYEQYF.

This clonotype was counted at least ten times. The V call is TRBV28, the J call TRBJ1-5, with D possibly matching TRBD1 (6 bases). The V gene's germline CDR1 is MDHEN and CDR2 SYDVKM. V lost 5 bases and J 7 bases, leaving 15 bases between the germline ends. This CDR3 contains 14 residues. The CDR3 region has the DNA TGTGCCAGCAGTCCCACAGGGATCAGGCAGCCCCAGCATTTT. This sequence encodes CASSPTGIRQPQHF.

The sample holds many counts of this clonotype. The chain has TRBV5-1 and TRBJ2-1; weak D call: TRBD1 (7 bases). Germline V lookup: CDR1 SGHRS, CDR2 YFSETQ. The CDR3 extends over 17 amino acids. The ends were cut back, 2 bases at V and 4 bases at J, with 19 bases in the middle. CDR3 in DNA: TGCGCCAGCAGCTTAGGGGGCCTAGCGTTATCGTACAATGAGCAGTTCTTC. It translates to CASSLGGLALSYNEQFF.

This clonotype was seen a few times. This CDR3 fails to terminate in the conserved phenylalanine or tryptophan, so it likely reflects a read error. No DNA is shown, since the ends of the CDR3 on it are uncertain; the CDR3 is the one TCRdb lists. CDR3: CASSLAEGV. The V gene is TRBV7-8, the J gene TRBJ2-4; TRBD1, the D gene given by the table, was not confirmed from the DNA. Germline CDR1 is SGHVS and CDR2 is FQNEAQ. The CDR3 spans 9 residues, counting both ends.

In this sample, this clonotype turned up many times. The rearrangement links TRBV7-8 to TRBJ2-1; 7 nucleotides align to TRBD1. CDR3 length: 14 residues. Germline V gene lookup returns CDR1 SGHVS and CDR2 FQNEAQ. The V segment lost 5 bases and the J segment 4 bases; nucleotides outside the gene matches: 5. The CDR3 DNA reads TGTGCCAGCAGCCCACGGACAGGTTACAATGAGCAGTTCTTC. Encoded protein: CASSPRTGYNEQFF.

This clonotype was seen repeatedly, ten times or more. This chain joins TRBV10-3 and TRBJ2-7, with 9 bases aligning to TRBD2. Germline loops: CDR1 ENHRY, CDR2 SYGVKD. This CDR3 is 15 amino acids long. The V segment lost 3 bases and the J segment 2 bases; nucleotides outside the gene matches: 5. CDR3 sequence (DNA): TGTGCCATCAGTGATAGCGGGGGCCTCCCCTACGAGCAGTACTTC. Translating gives CAISDSGGLPYEQYF.

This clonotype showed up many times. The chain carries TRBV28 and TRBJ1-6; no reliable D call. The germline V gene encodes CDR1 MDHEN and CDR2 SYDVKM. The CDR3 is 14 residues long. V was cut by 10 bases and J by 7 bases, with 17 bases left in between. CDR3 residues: CAISGVIRNSPLHF. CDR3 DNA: TGTGCCATCTCCGGGGTGATTCGGAATTCACCCCTCCACTTT.

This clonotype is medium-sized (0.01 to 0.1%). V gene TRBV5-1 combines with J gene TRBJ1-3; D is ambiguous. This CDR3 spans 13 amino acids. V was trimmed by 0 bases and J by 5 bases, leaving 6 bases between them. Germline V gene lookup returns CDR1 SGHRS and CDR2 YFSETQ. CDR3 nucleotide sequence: TGCGCCAGCAGCTTGGATTTCCGAAACACCATATATTTT. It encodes CASSLDFRNTIYF.

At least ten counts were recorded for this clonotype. CDR3 coding DNA: TGTGCCAGCCTCCTGGGCCAGCCAGGAGGGGGACCACTGTTTTTT. It translates to CASLLGQPGGGPLFF. The chain has TRBV7-8 and TRBJ1-4; possibly TRBD1 for D (6 bases). V gave up 8 bases and J gave up 13 bases, with 26 bases separating them. The CDR3 sequence is 15 residues long. Germline V gives CDR1 SGHVS, CDR2 FQNEAQ.

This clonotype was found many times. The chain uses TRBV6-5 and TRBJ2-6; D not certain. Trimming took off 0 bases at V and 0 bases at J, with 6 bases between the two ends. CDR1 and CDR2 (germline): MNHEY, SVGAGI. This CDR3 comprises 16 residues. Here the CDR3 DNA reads TGTGCCAGCAGTTACTCATCCGACTCTGGGGCCAACGTCCTGACTTTC. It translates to CASSYSSDSGANVLTF.

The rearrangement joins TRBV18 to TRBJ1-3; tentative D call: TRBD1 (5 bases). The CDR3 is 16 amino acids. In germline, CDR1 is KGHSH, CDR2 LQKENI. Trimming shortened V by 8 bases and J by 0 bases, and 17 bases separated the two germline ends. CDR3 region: CASTTGPGNSGNTIYF. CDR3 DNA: TGTGCCAGCACAACCGGGCCAGGGAACTCTGGAAACACCATATATTTT.

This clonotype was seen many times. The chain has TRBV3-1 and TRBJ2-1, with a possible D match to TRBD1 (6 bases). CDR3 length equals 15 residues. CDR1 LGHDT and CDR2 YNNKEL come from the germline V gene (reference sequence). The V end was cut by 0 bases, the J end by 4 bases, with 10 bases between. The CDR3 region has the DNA TGTGCCAGCAGCCAAGATGTAGGACAGTACAATGAGCAGTTCTTC. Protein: CASSQDVGQYNEQFF.

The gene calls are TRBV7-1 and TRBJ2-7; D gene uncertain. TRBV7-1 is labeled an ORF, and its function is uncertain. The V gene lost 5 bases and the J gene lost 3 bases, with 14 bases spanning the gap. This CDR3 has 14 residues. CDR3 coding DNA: TGTGCCAGCAGCATCTGGGCGAAAATCTACGAGCAGTACTTC. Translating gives CASSIWAKIYEQYF.